One and the same sample provided the 5 T cell receptor beta chains below, sequenced in a study of T-cell memory formation after mild COVID-19 (dated by TCRdb to the early 2020s). Libraries were made using 5' RACE. The instrument was an Illumina NovaSeq 6000. Using fastp trimming at Q25 and MiXCR clonotype assembly, TCRdb reanalyzed the public sequencing data and kept in-frame beta chains. Each CDR3 protein gets just one entry, which takes the most common genes and DNA from the rows behind it. Across this sample there are 400,000 to 500,000 distinct CDR3 sequences, with 15% to 20% seen only once. The ten largest clones add up to 8.4% of the sample. The sample comprised PBMCs or a T cell subset sorted from them (not recorded which). These receptors were obtained from an adult woman who had mild COVID-19 (a few samples of this study predate the infection). The sample titles of this study are shuffled in the database, so cell type and time point are left out; the donor was told from shared clones.

Only a few counts were recorded for this clonotype. The chain employs TRBV20-1 and TRBJ1-1; D is ambiguous. Trimming pared 5 bases from V and 7 bases from J, leaving 14 bases between. The length of the CDR3 is 12 residues. Germline V gives CDR1 DFQATT, CDR2 SNEGSKA (reference sequence). This CDR3 reads CSAYHGRSEAFF. The CDR3 DNA reads TGCAGTGCTTATCACGGTCGCAGTGAAGCTTTCTTT.

CDR3 protein: CASSRGDSGSSYEQYF. The CDR3 DNA reads as TGCGCCAGCAGCCGCGGGGATAGCGGAAGCTCCTACGAGCAGTACTTC. The chain links TRBV5-1 to TRBJ2-7, with a weak D call TRBD2 (6 bases). V shed 4 bases and J shed 0 bases, with 17 bases lying between them. CDR3 length equals 16 residues. Looked up from germline, CDR1 is SGHRS and CDR2 is YFSETQ.

In this sample, this clonotype turned up a few times. The chain combines TRBV5-1 with TRBJ2-5; the match to TRBD1 covers 7 bases. The CDR3 sequence is 14 residues long. The germline V gene has CDR1 SGHRS and CDR2 YFSETQ. Losses at the gene ends were 3 bases for V and 1 base for J; bases not matched to a gene: 3. The CDR3 DNA follows: TGCGCCAGCAGCTCTGACAGGGTCCAAGAGACCCAGTACTTC. This sequence encodes CASSSDRVQETQYF.

This clonotype was seen a few times. The V gene is TRBV3-1, the J gene TRBJ1-1; unclear D gene. Trimming removed 1 base from V and 1 base from J, with 10 bases in between. The CDR3 runs to 15 residues. The germline V gene has CDR1 LGHDT and CDR2 YNNKEL (reference sequence). The DNA for the CDR3 is TGTGCCAGCAGCCAAGTCCAGGTGAGGAACACTGAAGCTTTCTTT. Translation: CASSQVQVRNTEAFF.

This chain uses TRBV7-9 with TRBJ1-1; tentative D call: TRBD1 (6 bases). This CDR3 is 14 amino acids long. V lost 5 bases to trimming and J lost 5 bases, with 15 bases between them. Germline CDR1 and CDR2: SEHNR and FQNEAQ (reference sequence). The CDR3: CASSTGGPGTEAFF. The CDR3 bases are TGTGCCAGCAGCACTGGGGGGCCGGGGACTGAAGCTTTCTTT.